This T cell receptor (beta chain) originates from a study of T-cell memory formation after mild COVID-19. The germline V gene has CDR1 SGHDN and CDR2 FVKESK. Deletions cut 3 bases from V and 8 bases from J, with 11 bases between. CDR3 length equals 13 residues. MiXCR, applied by TCRdb to the 5' RACE reads, yields one record per CDR3 protein. Seen here are about 190,000 distinct CDR3 sequences, 15% to 20% observed once, and the top ten hold 2.4%. Sequencing was performed on PBMCs or a T cell subset sorted from them (not recorded which). This chain links TRBV14 with TRBJ2-1; a weak D match, TRBD1 (6 bases). This TCR was sampled from an adult woman who had mild COVID-19 (a few samples of this study predate the infection). Cell type and time point are not known. CDR3 region: CASSQGRGHEQFF. The CDR3 nucleotides read TGTGCCAGCAGCCAGGGCAGGGGCCATGAGCAGTTCTTC. Combining the CDR3 with reference TRBV14 and TRBJ2-1 gives the whole variable domain EAGVTQFPSHSVIEKGQTVTLRCDPISGHDNLYWYRRVMGKEIKFLLHFVKESKQDESGMPNNRFLAERTGGTYSTLKVQPAELEDSGVYFCASSQGRGHEQFFGPGTRLTVL.